A selection of T cell receptor beta chains follows, all from one sample in a study of T cell responses to AZD1222 COVID-19 vaccine. The data were produced by immunoSEQ multiplex PCR, yet TCRdb's version contains in-frame clones alone and is incomplete. The sample shows around 81,000 clones, more than 85% of them seen only once. Sequenced material: peripheral blood, taken 28 days after the second AZD1222 dose. Receptors originate from an adult who received the AZD1222 COVID-19 vaccine. The CDR3 runs from the conserved cysteine through the conserved F or W. The D gene is left open where the match is weak. Clone size, where shown, is once, few, many, or a class for clones that have expanded.

- | - | TRBJ1-3 | TRBV19 | TGTGCCAGTAGCGGACAGTTTGGAGCCCTCTCTGGAAACACCATATATTTT | CASSGQFGALSGNTIYF
- | - | TRBJ1-5 | TRBV7-9 | TGTGCCAGCAGCGCCGAATATAGCAATCAGCCCCAGCATTTT | CASSAEYSNQPQHF
TRBD2 | - | TRBJ2-7 | TRBV6-2/TRBV6-3 | TGTGCCAGCAGTTATTCCGGACTAGCGGGAGGCGTTTTGGAGCAGTACTTC | CASSYSGLAGGVLEQYF
- | once | TRBJ1-1 | TRBV27 | TGTGCCAGCAGTTTATTCAGAGGGACTGAAGCTTTCTTT | CASSLFRGTEAFF
- | once | TRBJ1-2 | TRBV5-4 | TGTGCCAGCAGCCACAAGCTGCTTGGGGGTAATGGCTACACCTTC | CASSHKLLGGNGYTF
- | - | TRBJ2-7 | TRBV6-5 | TGTGCCAGCAGTTACCGTGACGGTACCTACGAGCAGTACTTC | CASSYRDGTYEQYF
TRBD1 | few | TRBJ1-5 | TRBV19 | TGTGCCAGCGCCGGACAGGGCAATCAGCCCCAGCATTTT | CASAGQGNQPQHF
- | - | TRBJ2-3 | TRBV7-2 | TGTGCCAGCAGCTTAGTGAAAACAGATACGCAGTATTTT | CASSLVKTDTQYF
- | - | TRBJ1-2 | TRBV7-2 | TGTGCCAGCAGCGCCTGGACAGCGTCGGCGGGCTACACCTTC | CASSAWTASAGYTF
TRBD1 | few | TRBJ1-2 | TRBV30 | TGTGCCTGGAGTGGTCGACAGGGAGCGCGCTACACCTTC | CAWSGRQGARYTF
TRBD1 | - | TRBJ1-6 | TRBV2 | TGTGCCGGGGGGAGACAGGGAAAAGATTCACCCCTCCACTTT | CAGGRQGKDSPLHF
- | - | TRBJ2-7 | TRBV28 | TGTGCCAGCATTACTGGGCCCCCCCCGACCGAGTTAAAACACTTC | CASITGPPPTELKHF
- | - | TRBJ2-5 | TRBV11-2 | TGTGCCAGCAGCTTAGGGACAGCCCAAGAGACCCAGTACTTC | CASSLGTAQETQYF
TRBD1 | - | TRBJ2-2 | TRBV3-1/TRBV3-2 | TGTGCCAGCAGCCAAACCGACAGGGGTGACACCGGGGAGCTGTTTTTT | CASSQTDRGDTGELFF
- | - | TRBJ2-1 | TRBV13 | TGTGCCAGCAGCCCAGCCCAGGGGTCCTCTTCCTACAATGAGCAGTTCTTC | CASSPAQGSSSYNEQFF
- | once | TRBJ2-1 | TRBV12-3/TRBV12-4 | TGTGCCAGCAGTCTCGGAAGGATTGAGCAGTTCTTC | CASSLGRIEQFF
- | - | TRBJ1-6 | TRBV5-5 | TGTGCCAGCAGTTTTGAGAGACAGGAGGCCTATAATTCACCCCTCCACTTT | CASSFERQEAYNSPLHF
- | - | TRBJ2-1 | TRBV5-4 | TGTGCCAGCAGCTTAAGTACTGCCTACAATGAGCAGTTCTTC | CASSLSTAYNEQFF
- | - | TRBJ2-7 | TRBV28 | TGTGCCAGCACCGAAGGACAACTCTACGAGCAGTACTTC | CASTEGQLYEQYF
- | - | TRBJ1-1 | TRBV28 | TGTGCCAGCTTGTCACACAGGAACACTGAAGCTTTCTTT | CASLSHRNTEAFF
TRBD1 | - | TRBJ1-2 | TRBV6-1 | TGTGCCAGCAGTGAACGGACAGGGTGGAGTGATGGCTACACCTTC | CASSERTGWSDGYTF
TRBD2 | - | TRBJ2-1 | TRBV14 | TGTGCCAGCAGCTTGGGACTAGCGGGATTAAATGAGCAGTTCTTC | CASSLGLAGLNEQFF
- | - | TRBJ2-5 | TRBV11-2 | TGTGCCAGCAGCTTAGGGGAGAGAGGGGGAGAGACCCAGTACTTC | CASSLGERGGETQYF
TRBD1 | - | TRBJ2-7 | TRBV24-1 | TGTGCCACCAGTGACGATAGACAGGGCGAGCAGTACTTC | CATSDDRQGEQYF
- | - | TRBJ2-2 | TRBV11-1 | TGTGCCAGCAGCCTGGACCAGCGTTTCGGGGAGCTGTTTTTT | CASSLDQRFGELFF
- | - | TRBJ2-1 | TRBV2 | TGTGCCAGCAGTGAAGCGTTGGGCTCCCCCCACAATGAGCAGTTCTTC | CASSEALGSPHNEQFF
- | - | TRBJ2-2 | TRBV29-1 | TGCAGCGTTCGGGACGCCGGGGAGCTGTTTTTT | CSVRDAGELFF
- | - | TRBJ1-1 | TRBV12-3/TRBV12-4 | TGTGCCAGCAGTGGAGGGGACCGGCCTGAAGCTTTCTTT | CASSGGDRPEAFF
TRBD1 | - | TRBJ1-1 | TRBV6-2/TRBV6-3 | TGTGCCAGCAGCCGACAGGGGCGGAGTGAAGCTTTCTTT | CASSRQGRSEAFF
- | - | TRBJ1-1 | TRBV5-4 | TGTGCCAGCAGCCCCGGTCCGGGACACCAAACTGAAGCTTTCTTT | CASSPGPGHQTEAFF
TRBD1 | - | TRBJ1-5 | TRBV28 | TGTGCCAGCAGTCCCCTCGACAGGGGCAATCAGCCCCAGCATTTT | CASSPLDRGNQPQHF
- | once | TRBJ1-2 | TRBV9 | TGTGCCAGCAGCGTAGACCAGCTAGGCTATGGCTACACCTTC | CASSVDQLGYGYTF
- | - | TRBJ1-2 | TRBV19 | TGTGCCAGTACCCCGGACAGTCGCTATGGCTACACCTTC | CASTPDSRYGYTF
- | - | TRBJ1-5 | TRBV24-1 | TGTGCCACCAGAGGAGACGGGAGCAATCAGCCCCAGCATTTT | CATRGDGSNQPQHF
- | - | TRBJ2-7 | TRBV21-1 | TGTGCCAGCACAGCAGGGACAGAGGACTCCTACGAGCAGTACTTC | CASTAGTEDSYEQYF
- | few | TRBJ2-7 | TRBV7-9 | TGTGCCAGCAGCCCTATGGGACGGATCTACGAGCAGTACTTC | CASSPMGRIYEQYF
- | few | TRBJ2-7 | TRBV20-1 | TGCAGTGCTAGGTTGGACTACGAGCAGTACTTC | CSARLDYEQYF
- | - | TRBJ1-3 | TRBV7-9 | TGTGCCAGCAGCTTGGGCGCTGGAAACACCATATATTTT | CASSLGAGNTIYF
- | - | TRBJ2-7 | TRBV5-4 | TGTGCCAGCAGCCGGGACCCAGCCTACGAGCAGTACTTC | CASSRDPAYEQYF
- | few | TRBJ2-2 | TRBV13 | TGTGCCAGCAGCCTCCGGGACCCGCCGCGGACCGGGGAGCTGTTTTTT | CASSLRDPPRTGELFF
TRBD2 | - | TRBJ2-3 | TRBV11-2 | TGTGCCAGCAGCTTAGACGGGAGGGCAACAGATACGCAGTATTTT | CASSLDGRATDTQYF
TRBD1 | once | TRBJ1-2 | TRBV7-2 | TGTGCCAGCAGCCCGGACAGGAACTATGGCTACACCTTC | CASSPDRNYGYTF
- | once | TRBJ1-1 | TRBV2 | TGTGCCAGCAGCCCCCTCGCCCAAAACACTGAAGCTTTCTTT | CASSPLAQNTEAFF
- | - | TRBJ2-5 | TRBV3-1/TRBV3-2 | TGTGCCAGCAGCCAAAGGTCCGCCGGGGTATACCAAGAGACCCAGTACTTC | CASSQRSAGVYQETQYF
TRBD1 | - | TRBJ1-1 | TRBV9 | TGTGCCAGCAGCGGACAGGGGAGCACTGAAGCTTTCTTT | CASSGQGSTEAFF